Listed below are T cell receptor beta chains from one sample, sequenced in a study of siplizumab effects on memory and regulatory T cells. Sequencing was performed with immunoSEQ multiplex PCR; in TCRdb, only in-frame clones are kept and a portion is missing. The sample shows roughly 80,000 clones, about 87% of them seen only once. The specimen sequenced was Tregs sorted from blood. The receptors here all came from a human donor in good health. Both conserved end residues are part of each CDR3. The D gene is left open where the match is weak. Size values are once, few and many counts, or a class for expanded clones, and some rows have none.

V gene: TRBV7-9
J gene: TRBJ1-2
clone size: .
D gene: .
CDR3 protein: CASSLAAAYGYTF
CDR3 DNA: TGTGCCAGCAGCTTAGCGGCAGCCTATGGCTACACCTTC

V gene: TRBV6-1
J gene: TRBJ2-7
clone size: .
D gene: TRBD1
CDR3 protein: CASTLRTGWYEQYF
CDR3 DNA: TGTGCCAGCACCCTTCGGACAGGGTGGTACGAGCAGTACTTC

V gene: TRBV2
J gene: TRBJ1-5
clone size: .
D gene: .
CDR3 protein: CATQPDGNQPQHF
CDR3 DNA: TGTGCCACCCAACCGGACGGGAATCAGCCCCAGCATTTT

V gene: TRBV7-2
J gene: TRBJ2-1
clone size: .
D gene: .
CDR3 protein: CASSLGLSYNEQFF
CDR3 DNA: TGTGCCAGCAGCTTAGGCCTTTCCTACAATGAGCAGTTCTTC

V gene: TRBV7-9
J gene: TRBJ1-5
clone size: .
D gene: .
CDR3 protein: CASSPRGGVDQPQHF
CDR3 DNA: TGTGCCAGCAGCCCCCGAGGGGGGGTTGATCAGCCCCAGCATTTT

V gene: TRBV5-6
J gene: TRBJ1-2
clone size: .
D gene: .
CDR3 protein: CASSFNGGKVHGYTF
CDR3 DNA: TGTGCCAGCAGCTTCAACGGCGGCAAAGTTCATGGCTACACCTTC

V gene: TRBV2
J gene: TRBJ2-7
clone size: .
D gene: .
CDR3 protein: CASSGGTYEQYF
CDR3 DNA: TGTGCCAGCAGCGGGGGGACATACGAGCAGTACTTC

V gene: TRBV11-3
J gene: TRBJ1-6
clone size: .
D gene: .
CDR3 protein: CASSPGGGNSPLHF
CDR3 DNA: TGTGCCAGCAGCCCCGGAGGAGGAAATTCACCCCTCCACTTT

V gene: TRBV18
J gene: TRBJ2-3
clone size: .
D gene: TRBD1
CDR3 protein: CASSTRTGADTQYF
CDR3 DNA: TGTGCCAGCTCAACCCGGACAGGGGCAGATACGCAGTATTTT

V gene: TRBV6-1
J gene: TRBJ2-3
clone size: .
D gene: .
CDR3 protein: CASVSRRQDTQYF
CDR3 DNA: TGTGCCAGCGTTTCCCGAAGACAGGATACGCAGTATTTT

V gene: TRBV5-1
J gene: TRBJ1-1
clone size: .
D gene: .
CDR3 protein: CASSLGFEGTEAFF
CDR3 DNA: TGCGCCAGCAGCTTGGGCTTTGAGGGCACTGAAGCTTTCTTT

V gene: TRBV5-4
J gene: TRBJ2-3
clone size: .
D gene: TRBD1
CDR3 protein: CASSLGQGFITDTQYF
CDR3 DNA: TGTGCCAGCAGCTTAGGACAGGGGTTTATCACAGATACGCAGTATTTT

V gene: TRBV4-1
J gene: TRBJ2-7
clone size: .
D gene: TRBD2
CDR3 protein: CASSFSGGAGISYEQYF
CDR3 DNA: TGCGCCAGCAGTTTTAGCGGGGGGGCGGGGATTTCCTACGAGCAGTACTTC

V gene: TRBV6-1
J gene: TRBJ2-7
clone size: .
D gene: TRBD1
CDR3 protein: CASTHGQGLSYEQYF
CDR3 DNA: TGTGCCAGCACCCACGGACAGGGGCTCTCCTACGAGCAGTACTTC

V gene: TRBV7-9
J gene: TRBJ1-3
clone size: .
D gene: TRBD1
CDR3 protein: CASTSLDRAEGNTIYF
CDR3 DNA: TGTGCCAGCACCTCCCTGGACAGGGCGGAAGGAAACACCATATATTTT

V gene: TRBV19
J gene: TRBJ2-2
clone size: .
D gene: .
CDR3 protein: CASTPGVGLNTGELFF
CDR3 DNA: TGTGCCAGTACCCCCGGGGTAGGATTAAACACCGGGGAGCTGTTTTTT

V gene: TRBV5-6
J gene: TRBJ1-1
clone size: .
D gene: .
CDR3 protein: CASSLGIETGRRTEAFF
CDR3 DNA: TGTGCCAGCAGCTTGGGGATAGAAACTGGCCGTCGAACTGAAGCTTTCTTT

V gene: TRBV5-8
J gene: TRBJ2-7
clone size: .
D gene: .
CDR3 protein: CASSLGRAYEQYF
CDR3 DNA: TGTGCCAGCAGCTTGGGTCGGGCCTACGAGCAGTACTTC

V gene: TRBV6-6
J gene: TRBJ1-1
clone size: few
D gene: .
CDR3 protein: CASSPRTDMNTEAFF
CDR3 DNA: TGTGCCAGCAGTCCTAGGACAGACATGAACACTGAAGCTTTCTTT

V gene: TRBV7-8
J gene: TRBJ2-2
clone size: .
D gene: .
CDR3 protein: CASSYRLSGHRELFF
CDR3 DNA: TGTGCCAGCAGCTACAGACTGTCCGGGCACCGGGAGCTGTTTTTT

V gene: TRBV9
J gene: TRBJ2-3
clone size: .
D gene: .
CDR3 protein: CASSPAARGPLITDTQYF
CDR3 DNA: TGTGCCAGCAGCCCCGCCGCACGGGGGCCTTTAATCACAGATACGCAGTATTTT

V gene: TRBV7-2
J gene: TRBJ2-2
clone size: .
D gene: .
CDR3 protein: CASSFTRTGELFF
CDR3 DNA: TGTGCCAGCAGCTTTACCCGCACCGGGGAGCTGTTTTTT

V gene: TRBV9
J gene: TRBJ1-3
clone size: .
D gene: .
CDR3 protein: CASSTRQSHSGNTIYF
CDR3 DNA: TGTGCCAGCAGCACCCGACAGAGCCACTCTGGAAACACCATATATTTT

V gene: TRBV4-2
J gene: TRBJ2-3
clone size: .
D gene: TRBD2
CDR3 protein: CASSQDYAGGTDTQYF
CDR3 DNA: TGTGCCAGCAGCCAAGATTATGCGGGGGGAACAGATACGCAGTATTTT

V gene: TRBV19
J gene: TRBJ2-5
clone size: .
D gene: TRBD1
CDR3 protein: CASSIGQGATQYF
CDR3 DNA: TGTGCCAGTAGTATAGGGCAGGGGGCGACCCAGTACTTC

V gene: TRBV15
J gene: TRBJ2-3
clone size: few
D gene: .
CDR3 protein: CATSREEQPGHRTTDTQYF
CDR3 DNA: TGTGCCACCAGCAGAGAGGAACAACCGGGACACCGAACCACAGATACGCAGTATTTT

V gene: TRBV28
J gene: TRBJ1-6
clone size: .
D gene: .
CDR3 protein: CASSPPPSGTYNSPLHF
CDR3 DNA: TGTGCCAGCAGTCCCCCCCCTTCCGGGACCTATAATTCACCCCTCCACTTT

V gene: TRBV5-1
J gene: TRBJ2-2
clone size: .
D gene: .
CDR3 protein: CASRFNLDTGELFF
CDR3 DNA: TGCGCCAGCAGATTTAACTTAGACACCGGGGAGCTGTTTTTT

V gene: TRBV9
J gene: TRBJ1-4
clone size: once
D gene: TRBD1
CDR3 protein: CASTGGNDEKLFF
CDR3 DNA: TGTGCCAGCACAGGGGGTAATGACGAAAAACTGTTTTTT

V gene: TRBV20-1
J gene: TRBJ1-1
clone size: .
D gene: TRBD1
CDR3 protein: CSARTGFKAFF
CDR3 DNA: TGCAGTGCGAGGACAGGGTTTAAAGCTTTCTTT

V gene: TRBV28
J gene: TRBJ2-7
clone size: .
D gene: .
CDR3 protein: CASVGRIAYEQYF
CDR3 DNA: TGTGCCAGCGTAGGCAGAATAGCCTACGAGCAGTACTTC

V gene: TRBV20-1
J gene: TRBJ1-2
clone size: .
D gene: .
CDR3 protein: CSASAQYGYTF
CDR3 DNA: TGCAGTGCTAGCGCGCAGTATGGCTACACCTTC

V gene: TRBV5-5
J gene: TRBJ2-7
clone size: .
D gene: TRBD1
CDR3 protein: CASSSSGTDLYEQYF
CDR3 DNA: TGTGCCAGCAGCTCCTCCGGGACAGACCTTTACGAGCAGTACTTC

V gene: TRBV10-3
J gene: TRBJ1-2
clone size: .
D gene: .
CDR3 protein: CATRVLDYGYTF
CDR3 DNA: TGTGCCACCAGGGTACTGGACTATGGCTACACCTTC

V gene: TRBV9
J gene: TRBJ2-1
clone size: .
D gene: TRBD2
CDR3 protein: CASSLGTSGGTYNEQFF
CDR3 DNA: TGTGCCAGCAGCCTCGGGACTAGCGGGGGAACCTACAATGAGCAGTTCTTC